This entry lists 32 T cell receptor beta chains sequenced from one sample in a study of blood T cell repertoires in COVID-19. The assay was immunoSEQ multiplex PCR, and TCRdb's table has in-frame clones only and misses some. The sample shows 300,000 to 350,000 clones, around 89% of them seen only once. Sequencing used peripheral blood. These receptors were obtained from a woman aged 40 to 49 with COVID-19, enrolled during active disease.

The V and J genes are TRBV4-3 and TRBJ2-1; 7 bases agree with TRBD2. CDR1 and CDR2 (germline): LGHNA, YSLEER. The CDR3 runs 16 residues. The junction had 8 bases not matched to a gene; V was cut back by 0 bases and J by 6 bases. CDR3 region: CASSQDGSGVPNEQFF. CDR3 DNA: TGCGCCAGCAGCCAAGATGGGAGCGGGGTGCCCAATGAGCAGTTCTTC.

This chain uses TRBV14 with TRBJ1-4, with TRBD1 matching 7 bases. Looked up from germline, CDR1 is SGHDN and CDR2 is FVKESK. V lost 2 bases to trimming and J lost 2 bases; unmatched junction nucleotides: 5. The CDR3 is 16 amino acids. The CDR3: CASSQSGTVTNEKLFF. The CDR3 nucleotides are TGTGCCAGCAGCCAATCAGGGACAGTCACTAATGAAAAACTGTTTTTT.

This rearrangement joins TRBV7-3 to TRBJ2-3, with TRBD1 identical over 7 bases. J was trimmed by 1 base and V by 4 bases; bases with no gene match: 5. The CDR3 loop spans 15 amino acids. Looked up from germline, CDR1 is SGHTA and CDR2 is FQGTGA. CDR3: CASSSRGRGTDTQYF. The CDR3, as DNA: TGTGCCAGCAGCTCGAGGGGGCGGGGCACAGATACGCAGTATTTT.

The chain is built from TRBV18 and TRBJ1-6; D ambiguous. CDR1 and CDR2 from the germline V gene are KGHSH and LQKENI. CDR3 length: 14 residues. V was cut by 3 bases and J by 5 bases, with 8 bases left in between. The CDR3 reads CASSPSVDNSPLHF. Written as DNA, the CDR3 is TGTGCCAGCTCACCTTCAGTCGATAATTCACCCCTCCACTTT.

This sequence joins TRBV4-3 and TRBJ2-2; TRBD2 matches at 9 bases. The CDR3 loop spans 19 amino acids. With V trimmed by 0 bases and J by 4 bases, 12 bases remained unmatched. Germline V gene data show CDR1 as LGHNA and CDR2 as YSLEER. The CDR3 bases are TGCGCCAGCAGCCAAGATAAATCCAGCGGGGGGCGAGGCACCGGGGAGCTGTTTTTT. Encoded protein: CASSQDKSSGGRGTGELFF.

This chain connects TRBV28 to TRBJ2-1, with D maybe TRBD2 (6 bases). The germline V gene encodes CDR1 MDHEN and CDR2 SYDVKM. V dropped 5 bases and J dropped 5 bases, with 16 bases sitting between them. The CDR3 length is 15 residues. CDR3 nucleotide sequence: TGTGCCAGCAGTGAAAGGAGCGGGTGGAACAATGAGCAGTTCTTC. This gives the protein CASSERSGWNNEQFF.

The chain's CDR3 is CASSVTGSEQYF. The CDR3 DNA follows: TGTGCCAGCAGTGTAACAGGGAGCGAGCAGTACTTC. This chain links TRBV28 with TRBJ2-7; possible D gene TRBD1, 6 bases. The CDR3 covers 12 residues. The V gene lost 5 bases and the J gene lost 6 bases, with 11 bases spanning the gap. From germline, CDR1 is MDHEN and CDR2 SYDVKM.

The chain is built from TRBV18 and TRBJ1-1, with D perhaps TRBD1 (5 bases). V was cut by 3 bases and J by 5 bases, with 10 bases left in between. The CDR3 runs 13 residues. From germline, CDR1 is KGHSH and CDR2 LQKENI. CDR3 residues: CASSPSGQTEAFF. The DNA of the CDR3 is TGTGCCAGCTCACCTTCAGGGCAAACTGAAGCTTTCTTT.

The rearrangement joins TRBV5-4 to TRBJ1-2; D gene unclear. Germline CDR1 SGHNT, CDR2 YYREEE (reference sequence). V lost 4 bases and J lost 4, with 14 bases in between. The CDR3 contains 14 residues. In DNA form, the CDR3 reads TGTGCCAGCAGCGGAGAGGGATTCCTCTATGGCTACACCTTC. It specifies CASSGEGFLYGYTF.

This chain uses TRBV2 with TRBJ2-7; D not certain. The V end was cut by 6 bases, the J end by 3 bases, with 9 bases between. CDR1 SNHLY and CDR2 FYNNEI come from the germline V gene. The CDR3 covers 12 residues. CDR3 sequence: CASSDILYEQYF. The CDR3 region has the DNA TGTGCCAGCAGCGACATTCTCTACGAGCAGTACTTC.

V usage is TRBV10-2 and J usage is TRBJ1-1; 7 positions agree with TRBD1. This CDR3 comprises 12 residues. J lost 5 bases, V lost 10 bases, and 7 bases had no gene match. Germline V gives CDR1 WSHSY, CDR2 SAAADI. CDR3 nucleotide sequence: TGCGCCATCCAGGACAGGTTGACTGAAGCTTTCTTT. It is translated as CAIQDRLTEAFF.

Worth noting for this clone: One junction end disagrees with the germline gene, perhaps due to a read error. This chain connects TRBV10-1 to TRBJ2-6; the match to TRBD1 covers 8 bases. Germline assignment: CDR1 WNHNN and CDR2 SYGVQD (reference sequence). The length of the CDR3 is 15 residues. Here the CDR3 DNA reads TGCGCCAGCGGTGACAGGGGCTCTGGGGCCAACGTCCTGACTTTC. Translation gives CASGDRGSGANVLTF.

This sequence joins TRBV3-1 (or the pseudogene TRBV3-2) and TRBJ2-5; D gene ambiguous. The CDR3 contains 12 residues. V was cut by 7 bases and J by 7 bases, with 13 bases left in between. From germline, CDR1 is LGHDT and CDR2 YNNKEL (reference sequence). CDR3 loop: CASTPSGRTQYF. The CDR3 DNA reads TGTGCCAGCACCCCTTCAGGTCGGACCCAGTACTTC.

This chain uses TRBV7-2 with TRBJ2-7; D gene unclear. V lost 5 bases and J lost 3, with 11 bases in between. The germline V gene encodes CDR1 SGHTA and CDR2 FQGNSA. The CDR3 has 13 amino acids. The CDR3 sequence: CASSPRSFYEQYF. The CDR3 DNA reads as TGTGCCAGCAGCCCGAGGAGTTTCTACGAGCAGTACTTC.

V and J are TRBV9 and TRBJ1-1, with 11 positions matching TRBD1. The CDR3 covers 15 residues. CDR1 and CDR2 (germline): SGDLS, YYNGEE. The junction had 4 bases not matched to a gene; V was cut back by 2 bases and J by 4 bases. The CDR3 sequence is CASSVVGTGGTEAFF. The DNA for the CDR3 is TGTGCCAGCAGCGTTGTAGGGACAGGGGGCACTGAAGCTTTCTTT.

CDR3 amino acids: CASSPTRTYEQYF. DNA of the CDR3: TGTGCCAGCAGTCCGACAAGAACCTACGAGCAGTACTTC. The chain carries TRBV27 and TRBJ2-7; no clear D gene. This CDR3 spans 13 amino acids. Trimming took 5 bases from V and 2 from J, leaving 10 bases between them. Per the germline V gene, CDR1 is MNHEY and CDR2 is SMNVEV (reference sequence).

The rearrangement joins TRBV7-9 to TRBJ1-1, with a possible D match to TRBD1 (5 bases). Per the germline V gene, CDR1 is SEHNR and CDR2 is FQNEAQ (reference sequence). This CDR3 spans 15 amino acids. Trimming removed 3 bases from V and 11 bases from J, with 22 bases in between. CDR3: CASSFRDSRLLGAFF. DNA for the CDR3: TGTGCCAGCAGCTTCAGAGACAGTAGACTCTTGGGCGCTTTCTTT.

This clone was seen a handful of times. The chain uses TRBV27 and TRBJ1-2; tentatively, D is TRBD1 (5 bases). CDR3 length: 14 amino acids. Germline V gives CDR1 MNHEY, CDR2 SMNVEV (reference sequence). V was clipped by 3 bases and J by 6 bases, with 14 bases between them. The CDR3 region is CASSFKSAGHGYTF. The CDR3, as DNA: TGTGCCAGCAGTTTTAAGTCCGCAGGGCATGGCTACACCTTC.

V usage is TRBV4-1 and J usage is TRBJ1-2; tentative D call: TRBD1 (5 bases). From germline, CDR1 is MGHRA and CDR2 YSYEKL. V was trimmed by 3 bases and J by 9 bases, leaving 8 bases between them. The CDR3 has 11 amino acids. The CDR3 DNA reads as TGCGCCAGCAGCCATCAGGGCCGCTACACCTTC. It yields the protein CASSHQGRYTF.

The count of this clone is one. The rearrangement uses TRBV28 and TRBJ2-1; 8 nucleotides agree with TRBD2. This CDR3 is 15 amino acids long. V trimming: 6 bases; J trimming: 3 bases; junction bases outside the gene matches: 7. Germline CDR1 and CDR2: MDHEN and SYDVKM. CDR3 sequence: CASSSGTRGYNEQFF. The CDR3 region has the DNA TGTGCCAGCAGCAGCGGGACTAGGGGCTACAATGAGCAGTTCTTC.

The chain joins TRBV11-2 to TRBJ1-1; TRBD1 matches 7 bases. The V and J ends lost 0 bases and 7 bases, in that order; junction bases with no gene match: 5. The CDR3 is made up of 14 amino acids. The germline CDR1 and CDR2 sequences are SGHAT and FQNNGV. CDR3 residues: CASSLDLWTGEAFF. CDR3 in DNA: TGTGCCAGCAGCTTAGATCTGTGGACAGGTGAAGCTTTCTTT.

This chain uses TRBV7-6 with TRBJ2-7, with D possibly TRBD1 on 6 matching bases. V was pared by 1 base and J by 1 base, with 14 bases between. This CDR3 is built from 16 residues. The germline gives CDR1 SGHVS, CDR2 FNYEAQ. CDR3 region: CASSLGGLVSSYEQYF. CDR3 coding DNA: TGTGCCAGCAGCTTAGGGGGGCTAGTCAGTTCCTACGAGCAGTACTTC.

The chain is built from TRBV20-1 and TRBJ2-7, with D maybe TRBD2 (5 bases). Germline V CDR1 and CDR2: DFQATT, SNEGSKA (reference sequence). V shed 6 bases and J shed 2 bases, with 8 bases lying between them. This CDR3 has 11 residues. The CDR3 DNA reads as TGCAGTGCCCGACTAACCTACGAGCAGTACTTC. Translating it yields CSARLTYEQYF.

The rearrangement links TRBV30 to TRBJ2-5; 11 bases are shared with TRBD2. CDR1 and CDR2 (germline): GTSNPN, SVGIG (reference sequence). After removal of 0 bases from V and 5 bases from J, the junction contained 2 bases not matched to a gene. This CDR3 is 14 amino acids long. The CDR3 protein is CAWSVIAGGETQYF. The CDR3 DNA is TGTGCCTGGAGTGTAATAGCGGGAGGGGAGACCCAGTACTTC.

The chain carries TRBV14 and TRBJ1-2; D is undetermined. V was cut by 3 bases and J by 4 bases, with 6 bases left in between. CDR3 length: 12 amino acids. Germline V gene lookup returns CDR1 SGHDN and CDR2 FVKESK. CDR3 residues: CASSQRSYGYTF. CDR3 sequence (DNA): TGTGCCAGCAGCCAGCGGAGCTATGGCTACACCTTC.

The gene calls are TRBV7-9 and TRBJ1-4; D perhaps matches TRBD1 (5 bases). V shed 2 bases and J shed 8 bases, with 15 bases lying between them. The CDR3 runs 15 residues. Looked up from germline, CDR1 is SEHNR and CDR2 is FQNEAQ (reference sequence). CDR3 amino acids: CASSLRQPIGEKLFF. As DNA, the CDR3 is TGTGCCAGCAGCTTACGACAGCCCATTGGGGAAAAACTGTTTTTT.

The gene calls are TRBV9 and TRBJ1-4; the match to TRBD1 covers 7 bases. The CDR3 runs 15 residues. Germline trimming cut 4 bases from V and 4 bases from J; bases unmatched to any gene: 7. The V gene's germline CDR1 is SGDLS and CDR2 YYNGEE. The CDR3 protein is CASSLEQGINEKLFF. In DNA, the CDR3 is TGTGCCAGCAGCTTGGAACAGGGGATTAATGAAAAACTGTTTTTT.

The genes are TRBV6-5 and TRBJ1-4, with 7 bases matching TRBD1. The V segment lost 4 bases and the J segment 8 bases; nucleotides outside the gene matches: 7. CDR3 length: 14 residues. Germline lookup yields CDR1 MNHEY and CDR2 SVGAGI. The chain's CDR3 is CASSSGTVFEKLFF. The CDR3 nucleotides are TGTGCCAGCAGTTCTGGGACAGTTTTCGAAAAACTGTTTTTT.

The CDR3 bases are TGTGCCAGCGCTCAACAGCTACCCCCCGCCGGTGAGCAGTTCTTC. Encoded protein: CASAQQLPPAGEQFF. The chain is built from TRBV6-5 and TRBJ2-1; D gene ambiguous. The CDR3 runs to 15 residues. Germline V lookup: CDR1 MNHEY, CDR2 SVGAGI. V lost 8 bases to trimming and J lost 9 bases, with 23 bases between them.

The rearrangement uses TRBV5-1 and TRBJ1-6; a possible D gene is TRBD1 (5 bases). The length of the CDR3 is 16 residues. V was trimmed by 4 bases and J by 3 bases, leaving 14 bases between them. Germline CDR1 reads SGHRS; CDR2 reads YFSETQ. CDR3 protein: CASSSDLGGYNSPLHF. The CDR3 DNA follows: TGCGCCAGCAGCAGCGATTTGGGGGGCTATAATTCACCCCTCCACTTT.

This clone occurred once. The chain employs TRBV6-2 or TRBV6-3 and TRBJ2-1; 10 bases line up with TRBD2. This CDR3 is built from 20 residues. V dropped 0 bases and J dropped 0; count of bases not matched to a gene: 11. Germline CDR1 MNHEY, CDR2 SVGEGT. CDR3 sequence: CASSYSLAGGSPSSYNEQFF. The CDR3 DNA follows: TGTGCCAGCAGTTACTCCTTAGCGGGAGGCTCACCGAGCTCCTACAATGAGCAGTTCTTC.

V is TRBV19 and J is TRBJ2-5, with 7 bases that match TRBD2. Germline CDR1 is LNHDA and CDR2 is SQIVND (reference sequence). V was pared by 9 bases and J by 5 bases, with 12 bases of the junction left unmatched. The CDR3 consists of 14 residues. The CDR3 coding sequence is TGTGCCAGCCGGGGAGGGGTGGAAACGGAGACCCAGTACTTC. Protein product: CASRGGVETETQYF.